The entry that follows covers one T cell receptor beta chain sequence. The sample belongs to a study of shared clonotypes between healthy human individuals. V shed 5 bases and J shed 6 bases, with 13 bases lying between them. Germline V gene sequence: CDR1 SSHAT, CDR2 FNYEAQ (reference sequence). CDR3 size: 14 residues. Only in-frame clones appear in the TCRdb table, and some are missing; sequencing was by immunoSEQ multiplex PCR. The profile covers some 1.5 million clones, with roughly 96% appearing a single time and 0.95% to 1.5% taken by the ten largest. This sequence originates from a young man in good health. The chain employs TRBV7-7 and TRBJ2-2, with D hard to call. The sequenced sample was naive CD4+ T cells sorted from blood. Subset denoted: CD45RA+ positively selected. The CDR3 sequence: CASSPRRAAGELFF. CDR3 sequence (DNA): TGTGCCAGCAGCCCGAGAAGGGCAGCCGGGGAGCTGTTTTTT.